This T cell receptor beta chain was captured by sequencing in a study of blood T cell repertoires in COVID-19. In the study overall: The samples span acute and convalescent COVID-19 from the United States, Italy and Spain.

The CDR3 runs 8 residues. Original processing notes: Nucleated cell counts were estimated from reference gene primer amplification. Here immunoSEQ multiplex PCR was the method, and the copy in TCRdb shows in-frame clones only, minus some. The V and J calls and clone size are taken from that table; D and trimming were inferred from the DNA. The sample holds 55,000 to 80,000 clones, over 75% seen once. This clone turned up a few times. The junction does not match germline at one end; this may be a read error. V gene TRBV12-3 or TRBV12-4 combines with J gene TRBJ1-2; D uncertain. Sequenced material: peripheral blood. The clonotype comes from a man between 50 and 59 years old with acute or convalescent COVID-19. CDR3 residues: CASSQDYF. The CDR3 DNA reads as TGTGCCAGCAGTCAGGATTACTTC.